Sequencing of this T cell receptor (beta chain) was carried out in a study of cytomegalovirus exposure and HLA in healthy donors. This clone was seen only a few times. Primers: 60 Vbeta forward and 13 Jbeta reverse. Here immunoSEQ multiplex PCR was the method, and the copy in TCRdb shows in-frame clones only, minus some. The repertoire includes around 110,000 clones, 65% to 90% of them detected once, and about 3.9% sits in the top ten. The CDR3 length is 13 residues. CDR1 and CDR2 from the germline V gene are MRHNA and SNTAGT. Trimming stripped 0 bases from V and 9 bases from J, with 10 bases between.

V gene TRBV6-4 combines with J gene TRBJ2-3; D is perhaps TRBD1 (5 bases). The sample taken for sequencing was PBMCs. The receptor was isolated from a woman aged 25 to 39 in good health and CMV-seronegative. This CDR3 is CASSDSERGTQYF. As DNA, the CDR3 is TGTGCCAGCAGTGACTCTGAAAGGGGCACGCAGTATTTT.